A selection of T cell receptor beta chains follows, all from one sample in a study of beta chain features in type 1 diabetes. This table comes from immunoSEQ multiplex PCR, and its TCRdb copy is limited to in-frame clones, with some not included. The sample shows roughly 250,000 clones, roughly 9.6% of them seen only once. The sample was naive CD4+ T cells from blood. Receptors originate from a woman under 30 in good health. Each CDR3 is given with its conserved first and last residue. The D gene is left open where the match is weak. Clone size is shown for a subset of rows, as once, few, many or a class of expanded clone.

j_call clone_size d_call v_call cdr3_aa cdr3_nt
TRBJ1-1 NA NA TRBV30 CAWKGGGLEAFF TGTGCCTGGAAGGGAGGAGGCTTAGAAGCTTTCTTT
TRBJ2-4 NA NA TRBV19 CASSIWEPVAKNIQYF TGTGCCAGTAGTATATGGGAGCCCGTGGCCAAAAACATTCAGTACTTC
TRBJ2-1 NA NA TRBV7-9 CASSPPGVGGRHNEQFF TGTGCCAGCAGCCCCCCCGGTGTCGGGGGGCGACACAATGAGCAGTTCTTC
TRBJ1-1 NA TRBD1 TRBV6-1 CASSEDRVRTEAFF TGTGCCAGCAGTGAGGACAGGGTTCGGACTGAAGCTTTCTTT
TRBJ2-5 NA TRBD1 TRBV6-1 CASRQGQETQYF TGTGCCAGCCGACAGGGCCAAGAGACCCAGTACTTC
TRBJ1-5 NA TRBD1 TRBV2 CASSGRQGLSNQPQHF TGTGCCAGCAGTGGCCGACAGGGGCTGAGCAATCAGCCCCAGCATTTT
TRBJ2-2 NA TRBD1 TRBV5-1 CASSSLWTGNTGELFF TGCGCCAGCAGCTCACTGTGGACAGGGAACACCGGGGAGCTGTTTTTT
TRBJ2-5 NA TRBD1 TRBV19 CASSIRTGPGWETQYF TGTGCCAGTAGTATACGGACAGGACCTGGGTGGGAGACCCAGTACTTC
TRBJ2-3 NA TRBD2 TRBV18 CASSIELAGYTDTQYF TGTGCCAGCTCAATCGAACTAGCGGGGTACACAGATACGCAGTATTTT
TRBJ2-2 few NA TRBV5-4 CASSPQSYRNTGELFF TGTGCCAGCAGCCCTCAATCGTACAGGAACACCGGGGAGCTGTTTTTT
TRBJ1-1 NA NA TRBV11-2 CASSFQGGGGAFF TGTGCCAGCAGCTTCCAGGGTGGGGGGGGAGCTTTCTTT
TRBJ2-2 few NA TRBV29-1 CAGGKSPSGTGELFF TGCGCCGGGGGTAAATCACCCTCGGGCACCGGGGAGCTGTTTTTT
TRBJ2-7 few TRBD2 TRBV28 CASSPTRLAGAYEQYF TGTGCCAGCAGTCCGACCAGACTAGCGGGAGCGTACGAGCAGTACTTC
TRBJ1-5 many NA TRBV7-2 CASSAVAGQPQHF TGTGCCAGCAGCGCGGTTGCGGGTCAGCCCCAGCATTTT
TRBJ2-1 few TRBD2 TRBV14 CASSRGSWDNEQFF TGTGCCAGCAGCCGCGGGAGTTGGGACAATGAGCAGTTCTTC
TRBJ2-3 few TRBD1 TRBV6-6 CASRRGQGPSTDTQYF TGTGCCAGCCGCAGGGGGCAGGGCCCTAGCACAGATACGCAGTATTTT
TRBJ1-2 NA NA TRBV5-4 CASSQGPGNYGYTF TGTGCCAGCAGCCAAGGCCCAGGGAACTATGGCTACACCTTC
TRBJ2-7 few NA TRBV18 CASSPGQTYEQYF TGTGCCAGCTCACCTGGACAGACCTACGAGCAGTACTTC
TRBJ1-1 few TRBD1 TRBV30 CAWSGQGAPNTEAFF TGTGCCTGGAGTGGACAGGGGGCCCCGAACACTGAAGCTTTCTTT
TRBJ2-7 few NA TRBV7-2 CASSLMADSYEQYF TGTGCCAGCAGCTTAATGGCGGACTCCTACGAGCAGTACTTC
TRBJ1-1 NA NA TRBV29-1 CSVEGRTWNTEAFF TGCAGCGTTGAAGGAAGGACATGGAACACTGAAGCTTTCTTT
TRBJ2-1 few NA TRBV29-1 CSVDSYNEQFF TGCAGCGTTGATAGTTACAATGAGCAGTTCTTC
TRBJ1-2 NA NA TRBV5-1 CASSLEQGVNYGYTF TGCGCCAGCAGCTTGGAACAGGGAGTAAACTATGGCTACACCTTC
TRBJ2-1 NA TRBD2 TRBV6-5 CASGLRTSGSKQFF TGTGCCAGCGGTCTCAGGACTAGCGGGAGCAAGCAGTTCTTC
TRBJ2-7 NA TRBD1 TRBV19 CASSGTGDSYEQYF TGTGCCAGTAGTGGGACAGGAGACTCCTACGAGCAGTACTTC
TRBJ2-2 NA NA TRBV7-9 CASSPGTPNTGELFF TGTGCCAGCAGCCCCGGGACACCTAACACCGGGGAGCTGTTTTTT
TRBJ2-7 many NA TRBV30 CAWSPLQEQYF TGTGCCTGGAGTCCCCTTCAGGAGCAGTACTTC
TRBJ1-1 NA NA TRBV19 CASSRQVSTEAFF TGTGCCAGTAGTAGACAGGTGAGCACTGAAGCTTTCTTT
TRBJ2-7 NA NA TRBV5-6 CASSQGHYYEQYF TGTGCCAGCAGCCAGGGACACTACTACGAGCAGTACTTC
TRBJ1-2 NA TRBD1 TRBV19 CASSRDRGYGYTF TGTGCCAGTAGTAGGGACAGGGGCTATGGCTACACCTTC
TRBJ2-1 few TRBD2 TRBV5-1 CASSSGFGLVQMDEQFF TGCGCCAGCAGCTCCGGTTTCGGACTAGTCCAGATGGATGAGCAGTTCTTC
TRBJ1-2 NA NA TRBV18 CASSPTRGEGYTF TGTGCCAGCTCACCAACGAGAGGAGAAGGCTACACCTTC
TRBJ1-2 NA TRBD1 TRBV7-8 CASSYSGGAGDYGYTF TGTGCCAGCAGCTACTCAGGGGGCGCGGGAGACTATGGCTACACCTTC
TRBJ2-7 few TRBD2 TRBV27 CASSLSWTSFSYEQYF TGTGCCAGCAGTTTATCGTGGACTAGTTTCTCCTACGAGCAGTACTTC
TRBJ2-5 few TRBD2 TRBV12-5 CASGPGTSGSWETQYF TGTGCTAGTGGTCCCGGGACTAGCGGGAGTTGGGAGACCCAGTACTTC
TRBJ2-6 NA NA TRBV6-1 CASSEARNVLTF TGTGCCAGCAGTGAAGCGCGCAACGTCCTGACTTTC
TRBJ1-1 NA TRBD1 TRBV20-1 CSASEDRGAFF TGCAGTGCTAGTGAGGACAGGGGAGCTTTCTTT
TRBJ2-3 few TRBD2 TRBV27 CASSPGLAGSTDTQYF TGTGCCAGCAGTCCCGGACTAGCGGGTTCGACAGATACGCAGTATTTT
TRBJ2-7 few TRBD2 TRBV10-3 CATEGLAGTYEQYF TGTGCCACCGAGGGGCTAGCGGGAACCTACGAGCAGTACTTC
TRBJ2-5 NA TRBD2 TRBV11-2 CASSLVAGGQETQYF TGTGCCAGCAGCTTAGTAGCGGGGGGTCAAGAGACCCAGTACTTC
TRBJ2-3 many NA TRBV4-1 CASSPSADTQYF TGCGCCAGCAGCCCCTCCGCGGATACGCAGTATTTT
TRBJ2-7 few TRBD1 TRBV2 CASNGQGIAEQYF TGTGCCAGCAACGGACAGGGAATCGCCGAGCAGTACTTC
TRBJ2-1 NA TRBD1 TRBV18 CASSPRGRDRLYNEQFF TGTGCCAGCTCACCACGGGGCCGGGACAGGTTATACAATGAGCAGTTCTTC
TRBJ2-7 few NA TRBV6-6 CASSYSANTYEQYF TGTGCCAGCAGTTACTCGGCCAACACCTACGAGCAGTACTTC
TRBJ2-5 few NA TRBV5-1 CASAPGPGLQVQETQYF TGCGCCAGCGCCCCGGGCCCCGGACTCCAAGTCCAAGAGACCCAGTACTTC
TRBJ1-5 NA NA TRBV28 CASSPGGLSSNQPQHF TGTGCCAGCAGTCCAGGAGGCTTGTCTAGCAATCAGCCCCAGCATTTT
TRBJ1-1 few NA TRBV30 CAWGQSNTEAFF TGTGCCTGGGGACAGTCGAACACTGAAGCTTTCTTT
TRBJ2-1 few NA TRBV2 CASSRDTNEQFF TGTGCCAGCAGTCGGGACACCAATGAGCAGTTCTTC
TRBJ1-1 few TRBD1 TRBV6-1 CASSENLLGQREAFF TGTGCCAGCAGTGAAAATCTATTGGGACAGCGAGAAGCTTTCTTT
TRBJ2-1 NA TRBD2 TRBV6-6 CASSYSREGGFF TGTGCCAGCAGTTATTCACGGGAGGGAGGATTCTTC